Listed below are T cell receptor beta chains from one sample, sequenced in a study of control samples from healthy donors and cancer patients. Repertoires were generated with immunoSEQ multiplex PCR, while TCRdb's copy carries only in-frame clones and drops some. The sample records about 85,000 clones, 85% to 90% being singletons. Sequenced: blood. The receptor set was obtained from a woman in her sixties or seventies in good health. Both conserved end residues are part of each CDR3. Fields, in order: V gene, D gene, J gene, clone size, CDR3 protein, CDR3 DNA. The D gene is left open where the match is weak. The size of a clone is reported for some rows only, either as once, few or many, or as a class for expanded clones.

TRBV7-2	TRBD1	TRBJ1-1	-	CASSSQGVYTEAFF	TGTGCCAGCAGCTCCCAGGGGGTGTACACTGAAGCTTTCTTT
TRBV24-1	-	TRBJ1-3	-	CATSDPYSGNTIYF	TGTGCCACCAGTGATCCGTACTCTGGAAACACCATATATTTT
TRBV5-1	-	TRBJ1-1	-	CASSLDGANTEAFF	TGCGCCAGCAGCTTGGACGGGGCGAACACTGAAGCTTTCTTT
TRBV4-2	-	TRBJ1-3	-	CASSQVGETGNTIYF	TGTGCCAGCAGCCAAGTCGGGGAGACTGGAAACACCATATATTTT
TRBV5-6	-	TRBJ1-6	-	CASSHRGSYNSPLHF	TGTGCCAGCAGCCACCGGGGCTCCTATAATTCACCCCTCCACTTT
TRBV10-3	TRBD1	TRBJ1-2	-	CAISARDRAFLGYTF	TGTGCCATCAGTGCCCGGGACAGGGCCTTTTTGGGCTACACCTTC
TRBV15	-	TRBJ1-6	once	CATSREDSKNSPLHF	TGTGCCACCAGCAGGGAAGACAGTAAGAATTCACCCCTCCACTTT
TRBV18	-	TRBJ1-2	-	CASSTFRGDVVEGYTF	TGTGCCAGCTCAACCTTCCGGGGGGACGTGGTGGAGGGCTACACCTTC
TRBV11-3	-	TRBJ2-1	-	CASSSRNSHNEQFF	TGTGCCAGCAGCTCAAGAAATAGCCACAATGAGCAGTTCTTC
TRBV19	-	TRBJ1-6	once	CASSIMGGRGSYNSPLHF	TGTGCCAGTAGTATTATGGGGGGCCGCGGCTCCTATAATTCACCCCTCCACTTT
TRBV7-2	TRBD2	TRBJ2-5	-	CASSLVGTSGSGETQYF	TGTGCCAGCAGCTTAGTCGGGACTAGCGGGAGTGGAGAGACCCAGTACTTC
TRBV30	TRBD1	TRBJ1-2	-	CAWSPPGGSYGYTF	TGTGCCTGGAGTCCGCCAGGGGGCAGCTATGGCTACACCTTC
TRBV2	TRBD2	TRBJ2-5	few	CASRTSGSEIYF	TGTGCCAGCCGGACTAGCGGGAGCGAAATTTACTTC
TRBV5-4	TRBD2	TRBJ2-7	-	CASSSRTSGNYEQYF	TGTGCCAGCAGCTCCCGGACTAGCGGTAACTACGAGCAGTACTTC
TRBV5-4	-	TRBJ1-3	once	CASSLTGLGNTIYF	TGTGCCAGCAGCTTGACAGGGCTGGGAAACACCATATATTTT
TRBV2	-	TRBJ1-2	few	CASSDGQGPGYTF	TGTGCCAGCAGTGATGGGCAGGGACCTGGCTACACCTTC
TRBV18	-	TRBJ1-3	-	CASSPPGRNTIYF	TGTGCCAGCTCACCACCGGGCAGAAACACCATATATTTT
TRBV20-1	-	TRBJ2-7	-	CSVGREGEQYF	TGCAGTGTTGGCAGGGAAGGCGAGCAGTACTTC
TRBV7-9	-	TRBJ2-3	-	CASSPGELTQYF	TGTGCCAGCAGCCCAGGGGAACTTACGCAGTATTTT
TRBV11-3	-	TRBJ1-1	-	CASSSRMNTEAFF	TGTGCCAGCAGCTCTCGCATGAACACTGAAGCTTTCTTT
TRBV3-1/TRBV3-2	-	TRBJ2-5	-	CASTGLSAYSPHF	TGTGCCAGCACGGGGCTATCCGCCTACAGCCCTCACTTC
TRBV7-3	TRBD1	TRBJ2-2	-	CASSSWGFRTGTANTGELFF	TGTGCCAGCAGCTCCTGGGGTTTCCGCACCGGGACAGCTAACACCGGGGAGCTGTTTTTT
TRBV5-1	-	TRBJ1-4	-	CASSLTSGQEKLFF	TGCGCCAGCAGCCTGACCTCCGGGCAAGAAAAACTGTTTTTT
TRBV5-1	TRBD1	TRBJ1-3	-	CASSLAGGGNTIYF	TGCGCCAGCAGCCTAGCAGGGGGTGGAAACACCATATATTTT
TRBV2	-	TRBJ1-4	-	CASRPQGLTNEKLFF	TGTGCCAGCAGACCACAGGGATTGACTAATGAAAAACTGTTTTTT
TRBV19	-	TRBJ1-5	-	CASSILDQPQHF	TGTGCCAGTAGTATCTTGGATCAGCCCCAGCATTTT
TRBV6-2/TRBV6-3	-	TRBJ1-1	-	CASSYSIVGSSMAFF	TGTGCCAGCAGTTACTCGATTGTAGGTTCGTCGATGGCTTTCTTT
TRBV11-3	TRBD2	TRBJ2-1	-	CASSASGGAAYNEQFF	TGTGCCAGCAGCGCTAGCGGGGGGGCGGCCTACAATGAGCAGTTCTTC
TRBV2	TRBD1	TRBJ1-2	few	CASTPRDRGVYGYTF	TGTGCCAGCACCCCCCGGGACAGGGGTGTCTATGGCTACACCTTC
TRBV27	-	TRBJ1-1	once	CASSFSQGYLGGEAFF	TGTGCCAGCAGTTTCAGTCAGGGCTACTTGGGAGGTGAAGCTTTCTTT
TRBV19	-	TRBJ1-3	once	CASTLRASGNTIYF	TGTGCCAGTACCCTTCGGGCATCCGGAAACACCATATATTTT
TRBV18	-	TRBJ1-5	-	CASSPPNQPQHF	TGTGCCAGCTCACCACCGAATCAGCCCCAGCATTTT
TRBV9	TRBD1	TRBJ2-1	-	CASSGLRGKYNEQFF	TGTGCCAGCAGCGGACTCAGGGGGAAATACAATGAGCAGTTCTTC
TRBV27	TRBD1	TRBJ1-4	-	CASSPIHRGQREKLFF	TGTGCCAGCAGTCCGATCCACAGGGGGCAGCGGGAAAAACTGTTTTTT
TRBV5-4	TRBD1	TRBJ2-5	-	CASSEGQLYQETQYF	TGTGCCAGCAGCGAGGGACAGCTGTACCAAGAGACCCAGTACTTC
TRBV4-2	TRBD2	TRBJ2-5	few	CASSQDKTSGRDRETQYF	TGTGCCAGCAGCCAAGATAAAACTAGCGGGAGGGATAGGGAGACCCAGTACTTC
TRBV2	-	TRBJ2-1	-	CASHTESGNEQFF	TGTGCCAGCCACACGGAATCCGGCAATGAGCAGTTCTTC
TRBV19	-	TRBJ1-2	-	CASSISGGAYGYTF	TGTGCCAGTAGTATTTCCGGGGGCGCCTATGGCTACACCTTC
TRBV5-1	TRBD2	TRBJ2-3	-	CASSLRLATSTDTQYF	TGCGCCAGCAGCTTAAGACTAGCCACTAGCACAGATACGCAGTATTTT
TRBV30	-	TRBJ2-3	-	CAWSGQTTDTQYF	TGTGCCTGGAGTGGCCAGACGACAGATACGCAGTATTTT
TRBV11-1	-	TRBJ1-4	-	CASSRTAIDEKLFF	TGTGCCAGCAGTCGGACTGCGATTGATGAAAAACTGTTTTTT
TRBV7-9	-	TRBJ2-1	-	CASTLAGRSHEQFF	TGTGCCAGCACCCTGGCAGGGAGGTCCCATGAGCAGTTCTTC
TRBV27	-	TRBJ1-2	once	CASRPTGLLNYGYTF	TGTGCCAGCAGACCGACGGGACTCCTGAACTATGGCTACACCTTC
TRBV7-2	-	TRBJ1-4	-	CASSDRTSREKLFF	TGTGCCAGCAGCGACCGGACAAGCCGTGAAAAACTGTTTTTT
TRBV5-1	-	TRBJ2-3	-	CASSLGPTDTQYF	TGCGCCAGCAGCTTGGGACCGACAGATACGCAGTATTTT
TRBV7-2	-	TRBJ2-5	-	CASSPRRSLRETQYF	TGTGCCAGCAGCCCTCGGAGGTCCCTCCGAGAGACCCAGTACTTC
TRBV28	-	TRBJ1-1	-	CASIWGGSATEAFF	TGTGCCAGCATCTGGGGGGGCAGCGCCACTGAAGCTTTCTTT
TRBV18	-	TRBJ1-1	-	CASSLGTNTEAFF	TGTGCCAGCTCCCTTGGTACGAACACTGAAGCTTTCTTT
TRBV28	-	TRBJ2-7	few	CASSLWASSYEQYF	TGTGCCAGCAGTTTATGGGCCTCCTCCTACGAGCAGTACTTC
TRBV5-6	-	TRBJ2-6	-	CASSFPTPGANVLTF	TGTGCCAGCAGCTTCCCCACCCCTGGGGCCAACGTCCTGACTTTC
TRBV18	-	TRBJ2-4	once	CASSYEPYRAKNIQYF	TGTGCCAGCTCCTATGAACCGTATAGAGCCAAAAACATTCAGTACTTC
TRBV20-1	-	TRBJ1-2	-	CSAHMDYGYTF	TGCAGTGCTCACATGGACTATGGCTACACCTTC
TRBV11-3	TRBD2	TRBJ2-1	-	CASNQGLYNEQFF	TGTGCCAGCAACCAGGGACTATACAATGAGCAGTTCTTC
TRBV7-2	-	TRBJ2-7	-	CASSLDDPNPYEQYF	TGTGCCAGCAGCTTAGACGATCCTAATCCCTACGAGCAGTACTTC